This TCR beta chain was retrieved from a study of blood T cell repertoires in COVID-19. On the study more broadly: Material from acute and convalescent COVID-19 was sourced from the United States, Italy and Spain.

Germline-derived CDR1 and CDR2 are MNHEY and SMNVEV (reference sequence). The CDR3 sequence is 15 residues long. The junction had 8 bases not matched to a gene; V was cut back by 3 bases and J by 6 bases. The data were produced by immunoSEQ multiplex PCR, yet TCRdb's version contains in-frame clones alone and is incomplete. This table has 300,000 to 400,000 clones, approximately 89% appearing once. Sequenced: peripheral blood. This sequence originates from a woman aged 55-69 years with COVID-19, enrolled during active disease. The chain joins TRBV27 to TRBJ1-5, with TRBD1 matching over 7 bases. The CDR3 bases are TGTGCCAGCAGTTTTAAAGGGCAGGGGGGTCAGCCCCAGCATTTT. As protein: CASSFKGQGGQPQHF.